This T cell receptor (beta chain) comes out of a study of blood T cell repertoires in COVID-19. Study as a whole: Some COVID-19 samples were acute and others convalescent; all came from the United States, Italy and Spain. Sample material is recorded as cDNA or gDNA derived from T cells, B-cell-depleted T cells, or PBMCs.

In the original analysis: Amplification of reference gene primers provided the estimated nucleated cell counts. Profiling relied on immunoSEQ multiplex PCR, and the TCRdb table lists in-frame clones only, not all of them. V and J calls and clone size follow that table, whereas D and trimming were derived from the DNA. This table has roughly 170,000 clones, 75% to 80% appearing once. Germline V gene sequence: CDR1 SGDLS, CDR2 YYNGEE. This CDR3 has 15 residues. V shed 0 bases and J shed 6 bases, with 10 bases lying between them. This clone is a singleton in its sample. The J gene is TRBJ1-6, the V gene TRBV9; D remains ambiguous. The sequenced sample was peripheral blood. The TCR sequence derives from a woman aged 70-85 years with acute or convalescent COVID-19. CDR3 bases: TGTGCCAGCAGCGTAGAGGGAGTGGGTAATTCACCCCTCCACTTT. Its translation: CASSVEGVGNSPLHF.